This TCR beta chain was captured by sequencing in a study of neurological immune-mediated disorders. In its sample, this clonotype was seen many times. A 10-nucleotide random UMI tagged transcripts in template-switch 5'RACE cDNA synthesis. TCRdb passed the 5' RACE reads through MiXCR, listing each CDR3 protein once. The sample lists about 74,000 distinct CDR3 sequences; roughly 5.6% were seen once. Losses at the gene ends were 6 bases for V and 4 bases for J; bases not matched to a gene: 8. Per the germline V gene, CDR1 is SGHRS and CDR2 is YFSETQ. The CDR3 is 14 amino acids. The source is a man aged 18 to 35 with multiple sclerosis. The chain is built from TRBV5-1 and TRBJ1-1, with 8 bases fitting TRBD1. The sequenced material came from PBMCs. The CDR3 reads CASTPPGQVTEAFF. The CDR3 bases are TGCGCCAGCACCCCGCCGGGACAGGTCACTGAAGCTTTCTTT.